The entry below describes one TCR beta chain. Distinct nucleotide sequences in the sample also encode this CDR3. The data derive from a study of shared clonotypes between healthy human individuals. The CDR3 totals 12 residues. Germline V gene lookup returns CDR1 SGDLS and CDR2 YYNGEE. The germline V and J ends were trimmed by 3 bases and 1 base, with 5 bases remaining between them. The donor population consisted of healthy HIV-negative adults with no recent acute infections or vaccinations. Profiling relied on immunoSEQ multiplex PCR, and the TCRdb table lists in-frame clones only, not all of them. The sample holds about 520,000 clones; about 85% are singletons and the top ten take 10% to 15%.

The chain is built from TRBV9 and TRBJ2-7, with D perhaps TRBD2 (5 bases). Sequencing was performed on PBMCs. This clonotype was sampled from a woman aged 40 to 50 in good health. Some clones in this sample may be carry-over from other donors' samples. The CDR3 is CASSGTSYEQYF. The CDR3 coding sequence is TGTGCCAGCAGCGGGACTTCCTACGAGCAGTACTTC.